This TCR beta chain came from a study of shared clonotypes between healthy human individuals. Healthy HIV-negative adults without recent acute infections or vaccinations served as donors. The unsorted samples took tens of millions of PBMCs to get genomic DNA. Clones were read by immunoSEQ multiplex PCR, and TCRdb kept only the in-frame ones, dropping some. The table shows some 490,000 clones, with approximately 82% occurring only once. CDR1 is SGDLS, CDR2 YYNGEE, per germline. V shed 4 bases and J shed 2 bases, with 22 bases lying between them. This CDR3 contains 17 residues. This clone was observed at least ten times.

The chain uses TRBV9 and TRBJ2-7, with D hard to call. The TCR comes from a woman aged 40 to 50 in good health. Some clones in this sample may be carry-over from other donors' samples. Material: PBMCs. CDR3: CASSPTASGRRTYEQYF. In nucleotides, the CDR3 is TGTGCCAGCAGCCCCACCGCGTCCGGAAGACGAACCTACGAGCAGTACTTC.